These T cell receptor beta chains were read from a single sample in a study of early T cells in non-severe SARS-CoV-2 infection. TCRdb recomputed calls from the 5' RACE reads with MiXCR, one row per CDR3 protein. The table records 55,000 to 65,000 distinct CDR3 sequences, over 12% of them present only once. The sample here was whole blood, taken at baseline. The source of these receptors is an adult who was a healthcare worker with PCR-confirmed SARS-CoV-2 infection or an uninfected control (not recorded which). CDR3s include the opening cysteine and the closing phenylalanine or tryptophan. The order of the fields is J gene, V gene, D gene, clone size, CDR3 DNA, CDR3 protein. The D gene is left open where the match is weak. Rows give clone size only sometimes, using once, few, many, or a class for an expanded clone.

j_call: TRBJ2-1; v_call: TRBV28; d_call: NA; clone_size: few; cdr3_nt: TGTGCCAGCAGTCTAGCGCGCTCCTACAATGAGCAGTTCTTC; cdr3_aa: CASSLARSYNEQFF
j_call: TRBJ2-7; v_call: TRBV11-2; d_call: NA; clone_size: few; cdr3_nt: TGTGCCAGCAGCTTAGGTATGTGGGAGAAAACCTACGAGCAGTACTTC; cdr3_aa: CASSLGMWEKTYEQYF
j_call: TRBJ2-1; v_call: TRBV24-1; d_call: TRBD2; clone_size: few; cdr3_nt: TGTGCCACCAGTTCTAGCGGGAGCTCCTACAATGAGCAGTTCTTC; cdr3_aa: CATSSSGSSYNEQFF
j_call: TRBJ2-3; v_call: TRBV20-1; d_call: NA; clone_size: NA; cdr3_nt: TGCAGTGTACTGTTGGTAGTTCGCACAGATACGCAGTATTTT; cdr3_aa: CSVLLVVRTDTQYF
j_call: TRBJ2-4; v_call: TRBV27; d_call: TRBD2; clone_size: few; cdr3_nt: TGTGCCAGCAGTCAACCGGGACTAGCGGGAGGGCAAAACATTCAGTACTTC; cdr3_aa: CASSQPGLAGGQNIQYF
j_call: TRBJ2-7; v_call: TRBV6-6; d_call: NA; clone_size: few; cdr3_nt: TGTGCCAGCAGCAACCCATCAGGGTTCTACGAGCAGTACTTC; cdr3_aa: CASSNPSGFYEQYF
j_call: TRBJ1-5; v_call: TRBV5-1; d_call: TRBD1; clone_size: NA; cdr3_nt: TGCGCCAGCAGCGTAGACGGACAGGTTGGTAATCAGCCCCAGCATTTT; cdr3_aa: CASSVDGQVGNQPQHF
j_call: TRBJ2-1; v_call: TRBV18; d_call: NA; clone_size: few; cdr3_nt: TGTGCCAGCTCACCACCGGATGGGAAGGAGCAGTTCTTC; cdr3_aa: CASSPPDGKEQFF
j_call: TRBJ1-1; v_call: TRBV25-1; d_call: NA; clone_size: NA; cdr3_nt: TGTGCCAGCAGGCAGGGGAACACTGAAGCTTTCTTT; cdr3_aa: CASRQGNTEAFF
j_call: TRBJ2-3; v_call: TRBV18; d_call: NA; clone_size: few; cdr3_nt: TGTGCCAGCTCACGTCCCAGCACAGATACGCAGTATTTT; cdr3_aa: CASSRPSTDTQYF
j_call: TRBJ2-3; v_call: TRBV28; d_call: NA; clone_size: many; cdr3_nt: TGTGCCAGCAGTTGGGGTTCAGATACGCAGTATTTT; cdr3_aa: CASSWGSDTQYF
j_call: TRBJ2-1; v_call: TRBV10-3; d_call: TRBD2; clone_size: many; cdr3_nt: TGTGCCACGGCCCCGGCGGGGGGTGGGAATGAGCAGTTCTTC; cdr3_aa: CATAPAGGGNEQFF
j_call: TRBJ1-6; v_call: TRBV20-1; d_call: NA; clone_size: few; cdr3_nt: TGCAGTGCTAAAGGGGGAAATAATTCACCCCTCCACTTT; cdr3_aa: CSAKGGNNSPLHF
j_call: TRBJ2-1; v_call: TRBV20-1; d_call: TRBD2; clone_size: NA; cdr3_nt: TGCAGTGCTAGAGATCCGCTAGCGGGAGGTTACAATGAGCAGTTCTTC; cdr3_aa: CSARDPLAGGYNEQFF
j_call: TRBJ2-7; v_call: TRBV28; d_call: TRBD2; clone_size: NA; cdr3_nt: TGTGCCAGCAGTTTGGCTAGCGGGATGGTTAGAGAGCAGTACTTC; cdr3_aa: CASSLASGMVREQYF
j_call: TRBJ2-1; v_call: TRBV5-6; d_call: NA; clone_size: NA; cdr3_nt: TGTGCCAGCAGCTTGGCCCCAGCGGACCTCAATGAGCAGTTCTTC; cdr3_aa: CASSLAPADLNEQFF
j_call: TRBJ2-1; v_call: TRBV4-2; d_call: TRBD2; clone_size: few; cdr3_nt: TGTGCCAGCAGCCAAGGGGGACTAGCGGTAAACCACAATGAGCAGTTCTTC; cdr3_aa: CASSQGGLAVNHNEQFF
j_call: TRBJ2-3; v_call: TRBV20-1; d_call: NA; clone_size: many; cdr3_nt: TGCAGTGCTAGAGATCTGGGGACGATGAGCACAGATACGCAGTATTTT; cdr3_aa: CSARDLGTMSTDTQYF
j_call: TRBJ1-2; v_call: TRBV29-1; d_call: NA; clone_size: NA; cdr3_nt: TGCAGCGTTGGGCATGAGACTCCCAGAGAGGGCTACACCTTC; cdr3_aa: CSVGHETPREGYTF
j_call: TRBJ2-3; v_call: TRBV11-2; d_call: NA; clone_size: few; cdr3_nt: TGTGCCAGCAGCACTACGACCACAGATACGCAGTATTTT; cdr3_aa: CASSTTTTDTQYF
j_call: TRBJ2-5; v_call: TRBV5-5; d_call: NA; clone_size: NA; cdr3_nt: TGTGCCAGCAGCTTGGAGGAGGAGAGGGACCAAGAGACCCAGTACTTC; cdr3_aa: CASSLEEERDQETQYF
j_call: TRBJ2-7; v_call: TRBV6-2/TRBV6-3; d_call: NA; clone_size: NA; cdr3_nt: TGTGCCAGCAGTTACAGTTATCGAGAGAGAAACTACGAGCAGTACTTC; cdr3_aa: CASSYSYRERNYEQYF
j_call: TRBJ2-3; v_call: TRBV7-9; d_call: NA; clone_size: few; cdr3_nt: TGTGCCAGCAGCCCCCCCGGAAACACAGATACGCAGTATTTT; cdr3_aa: CASSPPGNTDTQYF
j_call: TRBJ2-1; v_call: TRBV20-1; d_call: NA; clone_size: few; cdr3_nt: TGCAGTGCTAGAAGTGGGGGGAATGAGCAGTTCTTC; cdr3_aa: CSARSGGNEQFF
j_call: TRBJ1-1; v_call: TRBV20-1; d_call: NA; clone_size: few; cdr3_nt: TGCAGTGCTAGACCTCCGGGAAACACTGAAGCTTTCTTT; cdr3_aa: CSARPPGNTEAFF
j_call: TRBJ2-3; v_call: TRBV11-2; d_call: NA; clone_size: few; cdr3_nt: TGTGCCAGCAGCGAATCCATGGCAGATACGCAGTATTTT; cdr3_aa: CASSESMADTQYF
j_call: TRBJ1-1; v_call: TRBV29-1; d_call: NA; clone_size: few; cdr3_nt: TGCAGCGTTGGGCAGGGCGTTATGAACACTGAAGCTTTCTTT; cdr3_aa: CSVGQGVMNTEAFF
j_call: TRBJ1-2; v_call: TRBV18; d_call: NA; clone_size: NA; cdr3_nt: TGTGCCAGCTCACCAAACCCCACAGGGCTACGCTATGGCTACACCTTC; cdr3_aa: CASSPNPTGLRYGYTF
j_call: TRBJ2-1; v_call: TRBV20-1; d_call: TRBD2; clone_size: many; cdr3_nt: TGCAGCCCTATTAGCGGGGGGCCTAACAATGAGCAGTTCTTC; cdr3_aa: CSPISGGPNNEQFF
j_call: TRBJ2-2; v_call: TRBV27; d_call: NA; clone_size: NA; cdr3_nt: TGTGCCAGCTGTAGGGACCCCAGCGGGGAGCTGTTTTTT; cdr3_aa: CASCRDPSGELFF
j_call: TRBJ1-5; v_call: TRBV4-1; d_call: NA; clone_size: many; cdr3_nt: TGCGCCAGCAGCCAAGATTCGGGGTTACGATTCCTCTATCAGCCCCAGCATTTT; cdr3_aa: CASSQDSGLRFLYQPQHF
j_call: TRBJ2-1; v_call: TRBV27; d_call: NA; clone_size: few; cdr3_nt: TGTGCCAGCAGTTCCCAAGACGGAGGGCGAGGGTGGAATGAGCAGTTCTTC; cdr3_aa: CASSSQDGGRGWNEQFF